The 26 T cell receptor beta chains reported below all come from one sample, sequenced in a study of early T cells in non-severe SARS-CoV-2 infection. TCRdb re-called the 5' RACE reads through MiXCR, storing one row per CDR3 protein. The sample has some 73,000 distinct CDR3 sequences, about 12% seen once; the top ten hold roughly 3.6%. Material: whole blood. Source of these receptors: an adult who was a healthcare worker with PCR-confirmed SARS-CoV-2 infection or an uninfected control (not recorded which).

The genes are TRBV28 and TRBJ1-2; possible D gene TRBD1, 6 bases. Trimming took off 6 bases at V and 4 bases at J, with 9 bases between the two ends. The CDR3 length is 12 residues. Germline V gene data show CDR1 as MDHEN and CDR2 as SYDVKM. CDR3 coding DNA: TGTGCCAGCAGACAGGGTGGCTATGGCTACACCTTC. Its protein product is CASRQGGYGYTF.

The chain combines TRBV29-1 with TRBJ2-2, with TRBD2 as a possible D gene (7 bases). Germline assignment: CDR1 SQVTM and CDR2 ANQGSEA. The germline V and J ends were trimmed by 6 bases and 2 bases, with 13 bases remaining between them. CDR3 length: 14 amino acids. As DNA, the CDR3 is TGCAGCGTGGGGAGGGACACCAACACCGGGGAGCTGTTTTTT. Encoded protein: CSVGRDTNTGELFF.

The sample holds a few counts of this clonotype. CDR3 sequence: CASSYRLAGHNEQFF. The CDR3 DNA is TGTGCCAGCAGCTACCGACTAGCGGGGCACAATGAGCAGTTCTTC. V and J are TRBV7-2 and TRBJ2-1, with TRBD2 identical over 11 bases. V shed 4 bases and J 5 bases; nucleotides not matched to a gene: 4. The germline V gene has CDR1 SGHTA and CDR2 FQGNSA. The CDR3 loop spans 15 amino acids.

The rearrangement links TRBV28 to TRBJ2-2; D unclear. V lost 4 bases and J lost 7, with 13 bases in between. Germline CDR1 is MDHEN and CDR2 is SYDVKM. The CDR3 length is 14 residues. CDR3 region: CASSSTWVRGELFF. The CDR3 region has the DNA TGTGCCAGCAGTTCCACCTGGGTCCGCGGGGAGCTGTTTTTT.

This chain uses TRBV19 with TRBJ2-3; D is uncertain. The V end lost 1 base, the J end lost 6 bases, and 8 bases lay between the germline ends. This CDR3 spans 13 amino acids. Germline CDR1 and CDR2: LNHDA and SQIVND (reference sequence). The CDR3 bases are TGTGCCAGTAGTATAGGGCTATCGGATACGCAGTATTTT. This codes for CASSIGLSDTQYF.

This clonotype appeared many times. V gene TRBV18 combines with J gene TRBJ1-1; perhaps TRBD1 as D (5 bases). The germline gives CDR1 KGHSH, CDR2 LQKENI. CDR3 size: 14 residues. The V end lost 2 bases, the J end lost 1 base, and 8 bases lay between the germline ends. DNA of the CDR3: TGTGCCAGCTCACCAAGGGGACGGAACACTGAAGCTTTCTTT. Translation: CASSPRGRNTEAFF.

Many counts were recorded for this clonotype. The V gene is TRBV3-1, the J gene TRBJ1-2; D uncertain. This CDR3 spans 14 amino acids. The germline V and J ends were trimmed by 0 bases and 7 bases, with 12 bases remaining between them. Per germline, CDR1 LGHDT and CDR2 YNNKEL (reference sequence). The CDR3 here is CASSQEGNYGGYTF. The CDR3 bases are TGTGCCAGCAGCCAAGAAGGGAACTATGGTGGCTACACCTTC.

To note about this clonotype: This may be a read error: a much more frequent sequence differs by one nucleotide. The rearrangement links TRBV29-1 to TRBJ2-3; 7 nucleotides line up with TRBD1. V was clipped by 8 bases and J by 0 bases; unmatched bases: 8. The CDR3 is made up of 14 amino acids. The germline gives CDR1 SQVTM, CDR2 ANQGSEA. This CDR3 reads CSLTTGASTDTQYF. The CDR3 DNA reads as TGCAGCCTAACCACAGGGGCTAGCACAGATACGCAGTATTTT.

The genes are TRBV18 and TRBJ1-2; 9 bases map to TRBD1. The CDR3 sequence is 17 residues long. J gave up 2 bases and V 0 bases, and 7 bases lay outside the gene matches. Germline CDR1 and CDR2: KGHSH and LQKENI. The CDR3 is CASSPPGQGEINYGYTF. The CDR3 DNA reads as TGTGCCAGCTCACCACCGGGACAGGGAGAAATAAACTATGGCTACACCTTC.

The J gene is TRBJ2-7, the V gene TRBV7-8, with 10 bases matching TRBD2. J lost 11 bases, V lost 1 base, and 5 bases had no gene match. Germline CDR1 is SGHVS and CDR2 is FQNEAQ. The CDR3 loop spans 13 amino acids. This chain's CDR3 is CASSLELAGREYF. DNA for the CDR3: TGTGCCAGCAGCTTAGAACTAGCGGGAAGGGAGTACTTC.

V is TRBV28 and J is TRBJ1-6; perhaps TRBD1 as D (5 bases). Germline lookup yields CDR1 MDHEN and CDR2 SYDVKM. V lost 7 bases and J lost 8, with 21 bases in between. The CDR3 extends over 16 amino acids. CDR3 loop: CASTIGGGRLDSPLHF. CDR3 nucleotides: TGTGCCAGCACCATCGGGGGGGGACGGCTGGATTCACCCCTCCACTTT.

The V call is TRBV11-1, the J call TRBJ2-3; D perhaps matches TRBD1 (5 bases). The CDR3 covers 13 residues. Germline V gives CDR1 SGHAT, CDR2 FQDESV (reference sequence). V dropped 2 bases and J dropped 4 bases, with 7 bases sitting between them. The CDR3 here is CASSLWGPDTQYF. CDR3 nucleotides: TGTGCCAGCAGCTTATGGGGCCCAGATACGCAGTATTTT.

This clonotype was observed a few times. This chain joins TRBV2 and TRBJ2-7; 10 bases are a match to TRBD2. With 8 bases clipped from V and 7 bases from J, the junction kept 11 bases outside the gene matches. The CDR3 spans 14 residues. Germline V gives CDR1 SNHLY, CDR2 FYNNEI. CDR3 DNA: TGTGCCAGCTCCCGGGCTAGCGGGAGTAGGGAGCAGTACTTC. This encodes CASSRASGSREQYF.

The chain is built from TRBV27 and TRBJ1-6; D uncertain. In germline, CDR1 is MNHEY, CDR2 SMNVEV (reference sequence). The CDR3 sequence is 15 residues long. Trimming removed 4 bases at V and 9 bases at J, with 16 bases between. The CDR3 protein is CASSSLRRGSSPLHF. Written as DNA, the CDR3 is TGTGCCAGCAGTTCCCTCCGCCGCGGAAGTTCACCCCTCCACTTT.

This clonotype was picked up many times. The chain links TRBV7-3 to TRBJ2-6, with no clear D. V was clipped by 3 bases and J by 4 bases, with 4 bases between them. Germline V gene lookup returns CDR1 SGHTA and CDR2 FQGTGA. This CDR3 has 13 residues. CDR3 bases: TGTGCCAGCAGCTTTACAGGGGCCAACGTCCTGACTTTC. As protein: CASSFTGANVLTF. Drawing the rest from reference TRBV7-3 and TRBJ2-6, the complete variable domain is GAGVSQTPSNKVTEKGKYVELRCDPISGHTALYWYRQSLGQGPEFLIYFQGTGAADDSGLPNDRFFAVRPEGSVSTLKIQRTERGDSAVYLCASSFTGANVLTFGAGSRLTVL.

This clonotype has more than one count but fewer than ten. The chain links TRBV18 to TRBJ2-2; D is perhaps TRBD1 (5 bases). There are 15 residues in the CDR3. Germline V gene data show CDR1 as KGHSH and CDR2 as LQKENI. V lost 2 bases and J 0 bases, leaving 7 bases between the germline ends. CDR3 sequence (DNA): TGTGCCAGCTCACCAGGGGCATCGAACACCGGGGAGCTGTTTTTT. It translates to CASSPGASNTGELFF.

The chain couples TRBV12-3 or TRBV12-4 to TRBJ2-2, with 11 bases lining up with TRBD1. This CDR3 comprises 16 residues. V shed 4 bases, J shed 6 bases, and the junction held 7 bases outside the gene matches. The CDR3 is CASSSRGQGAAGELFF. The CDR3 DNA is TGTGCCAGCAGTTCCCGAGGACAGGGGGCGGCCGGGGAGCTGTTTTTT.

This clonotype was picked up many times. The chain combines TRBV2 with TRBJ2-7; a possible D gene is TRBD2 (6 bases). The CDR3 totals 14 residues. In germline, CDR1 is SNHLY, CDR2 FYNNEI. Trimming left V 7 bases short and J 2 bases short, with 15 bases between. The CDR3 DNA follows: TGTGCCAGCATGGGGGGACCTCCACCCTACGAGCAGTACTTC. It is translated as CASMGGPPPYEQYF.

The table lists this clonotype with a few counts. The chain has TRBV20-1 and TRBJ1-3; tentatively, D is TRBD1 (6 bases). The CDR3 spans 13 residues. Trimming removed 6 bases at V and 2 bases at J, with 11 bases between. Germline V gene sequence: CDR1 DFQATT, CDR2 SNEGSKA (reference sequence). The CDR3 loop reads CSATWTAGNTIYF. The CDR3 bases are TGCAGTGCCACCTGGACAGCTGGAAACACCATATATTTT.

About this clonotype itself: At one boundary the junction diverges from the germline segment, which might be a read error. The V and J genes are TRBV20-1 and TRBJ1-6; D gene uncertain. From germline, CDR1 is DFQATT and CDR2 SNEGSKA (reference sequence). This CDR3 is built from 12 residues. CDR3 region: CSAGSHNSPLHF. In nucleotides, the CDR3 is TGCAGTGCCGGGAGTCATAATTCACCCCTCCATTTT.

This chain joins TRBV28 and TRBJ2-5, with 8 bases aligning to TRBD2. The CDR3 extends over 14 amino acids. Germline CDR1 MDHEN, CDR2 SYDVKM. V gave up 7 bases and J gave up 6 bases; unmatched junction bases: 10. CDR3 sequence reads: CASTERAGAKTQYF. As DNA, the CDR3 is TGTGCCAGCACGGAGAGAGCGGGAGCGAAGACCCAGTACTTC.

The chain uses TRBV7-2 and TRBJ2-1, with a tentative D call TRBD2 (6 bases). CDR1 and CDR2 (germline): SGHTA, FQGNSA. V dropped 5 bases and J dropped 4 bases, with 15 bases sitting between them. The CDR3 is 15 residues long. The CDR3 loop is CASSARRAGYNEQFF. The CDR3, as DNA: TGTGCCAGCAGCGCTAGGAGGGCCGGATACAATGAGCAGTTCTTC.

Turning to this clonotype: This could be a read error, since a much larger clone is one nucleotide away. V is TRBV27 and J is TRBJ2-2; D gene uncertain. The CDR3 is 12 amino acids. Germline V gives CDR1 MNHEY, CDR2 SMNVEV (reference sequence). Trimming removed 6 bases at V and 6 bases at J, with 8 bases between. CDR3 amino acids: CASSLWSGELFF. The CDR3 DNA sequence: TGTGCCAGCAGCCTGTGGTCCGGGGAGCTGTTTTTT.

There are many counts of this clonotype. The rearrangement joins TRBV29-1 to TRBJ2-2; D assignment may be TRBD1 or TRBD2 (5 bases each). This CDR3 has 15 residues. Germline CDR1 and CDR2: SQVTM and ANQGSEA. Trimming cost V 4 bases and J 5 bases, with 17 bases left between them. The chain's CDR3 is CSVAGTGKRTGELFF. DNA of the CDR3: TGCAGCGTTGCAGGGACCGGGAAAAGGACCGGGGAGCTGTTTTTT.

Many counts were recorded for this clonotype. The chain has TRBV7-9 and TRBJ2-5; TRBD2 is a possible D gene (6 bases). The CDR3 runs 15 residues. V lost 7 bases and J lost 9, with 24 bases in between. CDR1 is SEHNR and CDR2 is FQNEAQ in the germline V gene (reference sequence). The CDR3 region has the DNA TGTGCCAGCACCCCGGAGGGCGTCTCTCGGAAGGCCCAGTACTTC. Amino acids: CASTPEGVSRKAQYF.

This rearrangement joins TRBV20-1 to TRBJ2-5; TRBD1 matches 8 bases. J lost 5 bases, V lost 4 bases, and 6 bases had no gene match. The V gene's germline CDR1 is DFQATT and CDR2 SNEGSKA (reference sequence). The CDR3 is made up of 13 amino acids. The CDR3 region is CSAKRTGQETQYF. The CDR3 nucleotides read TGCAGTGCTAAACGGACAGGGCAGGAGACCCAGTACTTC.